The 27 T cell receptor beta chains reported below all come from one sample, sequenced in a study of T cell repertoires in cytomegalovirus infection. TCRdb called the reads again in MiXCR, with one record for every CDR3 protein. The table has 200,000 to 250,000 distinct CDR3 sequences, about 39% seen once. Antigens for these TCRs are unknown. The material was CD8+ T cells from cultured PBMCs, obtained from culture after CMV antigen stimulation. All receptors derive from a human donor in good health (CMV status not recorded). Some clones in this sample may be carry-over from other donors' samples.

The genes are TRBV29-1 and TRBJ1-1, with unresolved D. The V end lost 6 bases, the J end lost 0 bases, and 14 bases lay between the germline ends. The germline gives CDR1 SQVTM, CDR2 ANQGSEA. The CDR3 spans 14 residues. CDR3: CSVQGRQVNTEAFF. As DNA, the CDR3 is TGCAGCGTACAAGGAAGGCAGGTGAACACTGAAGCTTTCTTT.

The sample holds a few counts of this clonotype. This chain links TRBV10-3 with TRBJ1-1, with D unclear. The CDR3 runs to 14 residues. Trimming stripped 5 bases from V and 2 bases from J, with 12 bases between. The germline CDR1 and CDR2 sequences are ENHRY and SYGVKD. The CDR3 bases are TGTGCCATCAGTTCGGACGGGCGCAACACTGAAGCTTTCTTT. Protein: CAISSDGRNTEAFF.

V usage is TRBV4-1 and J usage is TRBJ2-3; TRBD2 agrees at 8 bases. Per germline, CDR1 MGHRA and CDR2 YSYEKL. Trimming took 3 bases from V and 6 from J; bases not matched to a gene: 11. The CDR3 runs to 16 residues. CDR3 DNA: TGCGCCAGCAGCCAGCTAGCGGGTCCGATCTCGGATACGCAGTATTTT. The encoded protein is CASSQLAGPISDTQYF.

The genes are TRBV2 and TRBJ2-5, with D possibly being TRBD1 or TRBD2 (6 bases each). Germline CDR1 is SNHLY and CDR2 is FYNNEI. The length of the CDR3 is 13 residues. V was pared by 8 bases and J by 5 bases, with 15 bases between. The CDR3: CASEGGRTETQYF. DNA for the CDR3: TGTGCCAGCGAGGGGGGACGAACGGAGACCCAGTACTTC.

The CDR3 nucleotides are TGTGCCGGGGGACACGAGCCCGTTGTAGACACCGGGGAGCTGTTTTTT. The encoded protein is CAGGHEPVVDTGELFF. The chain employs TRBV7-8 and TRBJ2-2; a possible D gene is TRBD1 (6 bases). CDR1 is SGHVS, CDR2 FQNEAQ, per germline. The CDR3 is made up of 16 amino acids. Trimming left V 11 bases short and J 3 bases short, with 22 bases between.

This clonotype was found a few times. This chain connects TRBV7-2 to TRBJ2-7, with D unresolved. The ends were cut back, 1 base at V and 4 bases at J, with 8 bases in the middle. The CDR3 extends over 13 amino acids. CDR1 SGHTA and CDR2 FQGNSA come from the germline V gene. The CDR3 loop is CASSLVDVYEQYF. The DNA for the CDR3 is TGTGCCAGCAGCTTAGTGGACGTATACGAGCAGTACTTC.

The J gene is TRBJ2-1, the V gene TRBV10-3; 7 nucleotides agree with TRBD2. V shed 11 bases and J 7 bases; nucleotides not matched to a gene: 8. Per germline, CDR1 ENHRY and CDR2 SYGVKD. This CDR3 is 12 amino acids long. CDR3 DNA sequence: TGTGCCCTCGGGGAAGCGGGAAATGAGCAGTTCTTC. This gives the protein CALGEAGNEQFF.

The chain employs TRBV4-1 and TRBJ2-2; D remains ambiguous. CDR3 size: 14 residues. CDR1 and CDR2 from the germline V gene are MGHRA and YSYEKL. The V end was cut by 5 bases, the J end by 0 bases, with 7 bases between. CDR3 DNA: TGCGCCAGCAGCACTGCCCCGAACACCGGGGAGCTGTTTTTT. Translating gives CASSTAPNTGELFF.

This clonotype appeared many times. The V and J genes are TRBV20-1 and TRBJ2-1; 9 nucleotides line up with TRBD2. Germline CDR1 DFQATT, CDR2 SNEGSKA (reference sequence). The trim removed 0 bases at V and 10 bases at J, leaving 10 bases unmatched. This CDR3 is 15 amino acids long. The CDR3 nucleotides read TGCAGTGCTAGAGATTGGAGTAGCGGGAGTGGGGAGCAGTTCTTC. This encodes CSARDWSSGSGEQFF.

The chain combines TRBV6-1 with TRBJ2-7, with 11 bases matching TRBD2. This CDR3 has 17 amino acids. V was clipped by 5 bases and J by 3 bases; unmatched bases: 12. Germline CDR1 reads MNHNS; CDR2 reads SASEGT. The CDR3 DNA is TGTGCCAGCAGTTATATAGCGGGAGGGCCGATTATCTACGAGCAGTACTTC. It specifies CASSYIAGGPIIYEQYF.

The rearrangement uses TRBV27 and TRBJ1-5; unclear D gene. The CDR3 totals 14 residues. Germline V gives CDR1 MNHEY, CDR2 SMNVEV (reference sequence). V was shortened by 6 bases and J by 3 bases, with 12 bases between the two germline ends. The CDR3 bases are TGTGCCAGCAGCCCTGAGCCCTACAATCAGCCCCAGCATTTT. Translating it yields CASSPEPYNQPQHF.

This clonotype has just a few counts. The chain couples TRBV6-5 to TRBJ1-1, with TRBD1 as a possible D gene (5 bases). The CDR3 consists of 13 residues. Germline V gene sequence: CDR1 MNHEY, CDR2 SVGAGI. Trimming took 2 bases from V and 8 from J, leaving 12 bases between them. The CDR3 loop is CASSYPGSIEAFF. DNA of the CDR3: TGTGCCAGCAGTTACCCAGGGAGTATAGAAGCTTTCTTT.

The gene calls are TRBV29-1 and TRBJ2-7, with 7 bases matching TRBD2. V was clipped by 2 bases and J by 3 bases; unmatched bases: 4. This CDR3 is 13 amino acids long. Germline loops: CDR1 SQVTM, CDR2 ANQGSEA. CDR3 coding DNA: TGCAGCGTTGAACAGGGAGGGGACTACGAGCAGTACTTC. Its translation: CSVEQGGDYEQYF.

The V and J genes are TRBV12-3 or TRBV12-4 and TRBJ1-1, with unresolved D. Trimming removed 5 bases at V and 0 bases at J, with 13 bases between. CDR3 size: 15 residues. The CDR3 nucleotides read TGTGCCAGCAGTCTTACCCCCGGGTTGAACACTGAAGCTTTCTTT. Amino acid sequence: CASSLTPGLNTEAFF.

The DNA for the CDR3 is TGCAGCGTTCTGGCGGGGACCACTGAAGCTTTCTTT. As protein: CSVLAGTTEAFF. The chain has TRBV29-1 and TRBJ1-1, with D possibly matching TRBD1 (5 bases). CDR1 and CDR2 (germline): SQVTM, ANQGSEA. The V gene lost 5 bases and the J gene lost 4 bases, with 11 bases spanning the gap. The CDR3 runs to 12 residues. The complete variable domain, with remaining parts taken from reference TRBV29-1 and TRBJ1-1, reads SAVISQKPSRDICQRGTSLTIQCQVDSQVTMMFWYRQQPGQSLTLIATANQGSEATYESGFVIDKFPISRPNLTFSTLTVSNMSPEDSSIYLCSVLAGTTEAFFGQGTRLTVV.

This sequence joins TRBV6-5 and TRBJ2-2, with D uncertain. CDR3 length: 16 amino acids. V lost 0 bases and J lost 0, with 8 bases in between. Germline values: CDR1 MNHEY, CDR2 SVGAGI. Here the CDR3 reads CASSYSIVSNTGELFF. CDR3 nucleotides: TGTGCCAGCAGTTACTCGATCGTATCGAACACCGGGGAGCTGTTTTTT.

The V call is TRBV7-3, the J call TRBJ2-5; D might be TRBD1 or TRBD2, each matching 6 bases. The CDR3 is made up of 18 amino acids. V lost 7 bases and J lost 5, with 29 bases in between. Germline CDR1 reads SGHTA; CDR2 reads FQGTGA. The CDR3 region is CASTSEGRLRSQGETQYF. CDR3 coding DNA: TGTGCCAGCACCTCAGAGGGGAGGCTTCGATCGCAGGGGGAGACCCAGTACTTC.

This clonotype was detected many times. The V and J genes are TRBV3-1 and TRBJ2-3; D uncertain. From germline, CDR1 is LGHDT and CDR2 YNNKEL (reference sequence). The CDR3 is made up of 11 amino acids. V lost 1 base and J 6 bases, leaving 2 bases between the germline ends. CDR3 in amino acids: CASSQVDTQYF. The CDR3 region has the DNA TGTGCCAGCAGCCAAGTGGATACGCAGTATTTT.

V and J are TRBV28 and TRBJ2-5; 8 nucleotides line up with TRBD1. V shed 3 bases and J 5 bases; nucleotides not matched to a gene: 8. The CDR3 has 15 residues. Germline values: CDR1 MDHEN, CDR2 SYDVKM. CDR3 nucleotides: TGTGCCAGCAGTTTGCGGCAGGGGGCAGTGGAGACCCAGTACTTC. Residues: CASSLRQGAVETQYF.

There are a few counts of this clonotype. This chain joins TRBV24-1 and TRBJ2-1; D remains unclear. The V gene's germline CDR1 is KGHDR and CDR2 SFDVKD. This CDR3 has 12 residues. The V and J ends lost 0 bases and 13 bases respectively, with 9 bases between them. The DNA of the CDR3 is TGTGCCACCAGTGATTTGGGCAGGAGACAGTTCTTC. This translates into CATSDLGRRQFF.

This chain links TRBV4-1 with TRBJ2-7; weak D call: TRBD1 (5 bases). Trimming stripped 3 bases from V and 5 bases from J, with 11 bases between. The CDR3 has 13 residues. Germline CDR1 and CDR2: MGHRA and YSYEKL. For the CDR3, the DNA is TGCGCCAGCAGCCACCTCCTGGGGCACGAGCAGTACTTC. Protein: CASSHLLGHEQYF.

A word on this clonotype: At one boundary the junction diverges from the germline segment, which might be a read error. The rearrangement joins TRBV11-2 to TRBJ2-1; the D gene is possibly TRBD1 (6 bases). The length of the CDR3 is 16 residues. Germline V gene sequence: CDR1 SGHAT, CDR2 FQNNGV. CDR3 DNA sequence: TGTGCCAGCAGCTTAGAAGGCAGGGGTATCTACAATGAGCAGGTCTTC. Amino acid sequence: CASSLEGRGIYNEQVF.

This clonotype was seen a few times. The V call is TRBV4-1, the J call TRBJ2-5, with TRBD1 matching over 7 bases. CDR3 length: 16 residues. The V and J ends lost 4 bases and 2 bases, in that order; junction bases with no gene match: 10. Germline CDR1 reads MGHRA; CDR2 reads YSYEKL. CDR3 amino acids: CASSPLGDREQETQYF. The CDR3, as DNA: TGCGCCAGCAGCCCCCTTGGGGACAGAGAACAAGAGACCCAGTACTTC.

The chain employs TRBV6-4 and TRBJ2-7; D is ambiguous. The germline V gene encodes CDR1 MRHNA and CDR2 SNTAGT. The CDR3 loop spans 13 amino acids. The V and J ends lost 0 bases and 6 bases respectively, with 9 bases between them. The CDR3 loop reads CASSDSIATEQYF. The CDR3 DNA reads TGTGCCAGCAGTGACTCGATCGCGACCGAGCAGTACTTC.

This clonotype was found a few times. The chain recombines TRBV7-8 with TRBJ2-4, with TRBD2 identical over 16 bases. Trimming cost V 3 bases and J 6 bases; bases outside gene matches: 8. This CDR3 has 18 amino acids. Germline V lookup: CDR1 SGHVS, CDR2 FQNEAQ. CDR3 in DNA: TGTGCCAGCAGCTTGCCGGGGACTAGCGGGAGGGGAGGAAACATTCAGTACTTC. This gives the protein CASSLPGTSGRGGNIQYF.

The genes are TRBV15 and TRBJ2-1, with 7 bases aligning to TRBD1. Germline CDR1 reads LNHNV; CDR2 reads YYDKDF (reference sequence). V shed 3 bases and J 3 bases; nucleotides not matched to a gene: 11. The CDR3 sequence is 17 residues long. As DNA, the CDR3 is TGTGCCACCAGCAGTGACGAGGGGGCAGGGGGCTACAATGAGCAGTTCTTC. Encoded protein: CATSSDEGAGGYNEQFF. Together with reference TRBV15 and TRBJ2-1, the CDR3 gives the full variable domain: DAMVIQNPRYQVTQFGKPVTLSCSQTLNHNVMYWYQQKSSQAPKLLFHYYDKDFNNEADTPDNFQSRRPNTSFCFLDIRSPGLGDTAMYLCATSSDEGAGGYNEQFFGPGTRLTVL.

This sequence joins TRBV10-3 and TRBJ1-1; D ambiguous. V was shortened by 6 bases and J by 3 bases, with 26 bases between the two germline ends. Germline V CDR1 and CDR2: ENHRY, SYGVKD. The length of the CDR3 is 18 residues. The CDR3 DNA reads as TGTGCCATCAGCTCCGGACCTCGTGCCTCCACCGGACACACTGAAGCTTTCTTT. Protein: CAISSGPRASTGHTEAFF.